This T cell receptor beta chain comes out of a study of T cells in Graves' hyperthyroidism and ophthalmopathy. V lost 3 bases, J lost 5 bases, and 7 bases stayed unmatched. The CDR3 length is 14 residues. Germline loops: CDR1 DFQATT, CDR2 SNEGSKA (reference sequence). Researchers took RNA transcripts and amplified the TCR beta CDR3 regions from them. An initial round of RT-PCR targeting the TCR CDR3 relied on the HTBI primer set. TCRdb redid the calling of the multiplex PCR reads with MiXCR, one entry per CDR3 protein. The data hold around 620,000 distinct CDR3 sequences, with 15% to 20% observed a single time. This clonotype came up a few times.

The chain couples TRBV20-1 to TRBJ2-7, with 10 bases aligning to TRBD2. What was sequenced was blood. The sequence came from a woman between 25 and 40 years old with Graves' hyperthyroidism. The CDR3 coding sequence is TGCAGTGCTAGGAGGAGCGGGAGGGCCAACGAGCAGTACTTC. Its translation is CSARRSGRANEQYF.